Listed below are T cell receptor beta chains from one sample, sequenced in a study of regulatory T cells in long-lasting Graves disease. TCRdb recomputed calls from the multiplex PCR reads with MiXCR, one row per CDR3 protein. The sample yields about 460,000 distinct CDR3 sequences, 20% to 25% seen once. The material was peripheral blood mononuclear cells (PBMCs), obtained when the disease was refractory, from a patient treated with antithyroid drugs. Receptors were obtained from a female donor with Graves disease. Each CDR3 is given with its conserved first and last residue. D genes are given only for firm matches. Some rows mark clone size as missing; the rest say once, few, many or name a class of expanded clone.

d_gene,v_gene,abundance,j_gene,CDR3nt,CDR3aa
.,TRBV20-1,few,TRBJ1-1,TGCAGTGCTAGAGCCCGGGGGACCCCGAACACTGAAGCTTTCTTT,CSARARGTPNTEAFF
.,TRBV24-1,few,TRBJ1-3,TGTGCCACCAGTGACCCTAGACAACCCTCTGGAAACACCATATATTTT,CATSDPRQPSGNTIYF
.,TRBV6-1,many,TRBJ1-4,TGTGCCAGCGTGGACAGCGACCCTACTAATGAAAAACTGTTTTTT,CASVDSDPTNEKLFF
.,TRBV27,many,TRBJ2-7,TGTGCCAGCAGTTCCGCAGGGTCCCGGGGCTACGAGCAGTACTTC,CASSSAGSRGYEQYF
.,TRBV7-8,many,TRBJ2-5,TGTGCCAGCAGCCCCGTTGAGACCCAGTACTTC,CASSPVETQYF
.,TRBV7-2,many,TRBJ2-7,TGTGCCAGCAGCTTAGATCACAGGGTCTACGAGCAGTACTTC,CASSLDHRVYEQYF
.,TRBV12-3/TRBV12-4,many,TRBJ1-2,TGTGCCAGCAGTCCAGGACAGTTTAACTATGGCTACACCTTC,CASSPGQFNYGYTF
.,TRBV28,few,TRBJ1-5,TGTGCCAGCAGTTTATTAGGGGTCCTCCTGCATTTT,CASSLLGVLLHF
TRBD1,TRBV27,.,TRBJ1-2,TGTGCCAGCAGTTTGGGTACAGGGGGCGCCGCCTCGTACACCTTC,CASSLGTGGAASYTF
TRBD1,TRBV27,few,TRBJ1-5,TGTGCCAGCAGGCGAACAGGGGTCCATCAGCCCCAGCATTTT,CASRRTGVHQPQHF
TRBD2,TRBV11-2,few,TRBJ2-3,TGTGCCAGCAGCTTAGGTTCTAGCGGGGTGAGCACAGATACGCAGTATTTT,CASSLGSSGVSTDTQYF
.,TRBV7-3,.,TRBJ1-6,TGTGCCAGCAGCTCATCTCAGGGATCCTATAATTCACCCCTCCACTTT,CASSSSQGSYNSPLHF
TRBD1,TRBV7-2,many,TRBJ1-2,TGTGCCAGCAGCCAAACAGGACAGGGTGATGGCTACACCTTC,CASSQTGQGDGYTF
.,TRBV6-1,many,TRBJ1-6,TGTGCCAGCAGCCTAACGGGGGCGATGGATTCACCCCTCCACTTT,CASSLTGAMDSPLHF
TRBD1,TRBV25-1,.,TRBJ2-2,TGTGCCAGCAGTGAATACAGCCAGGGGGAAACCGGGGAGCTGTTTTTT,CASSEYSQGETGELFF
TRBD2,TRBV7-3,many,TRBJ2-5,TGTGCCAGCAGCTTAGCCGGGGGGATCCAAGAGACCCAGTACTTC,CASSLAGGIQETQYF
.,TRBV9,.,TRBJ2-2,TGTGCCAGCAGCGTAGTGGTGGGGGCGGCCGGGGAGCTGTTTTTT,CASSVVVGAAGELFF
.,TRBV6-1,few,TRBJ1-5,TGTGCCAGCAGTACACAGGGAAACAATCAGCCCCAGCATTTT,CASSTQGNNQPQHF
.,TRBV2,many,TRBJ2-5,TGTGCCAGCAGGGACACAGAGACCCAGTACTTC,CASRDTETQYF
.,TRBV3-1,many,TRBJ2-7,TGTGCCAGCAGCCAAGTGAGCGAGCAGTACTTC,CASSQVSEQYF
.,TRBV20-1,.,TRBJ1-5,TGCAGTGCTCAACACGACCTCCGGGACACCTACAATCAGCCCCAGCATTTT,CSAQHDLRDTYNQPQHF
TRBD1,TRBV7-2,many,TRBJ1-2,TGTGCCAGCAGCCGGGACAGGGGAAACTATGGCTACACCTTC,CASSRDRGNYGYTF
.,TRBV20-1,many,TRBJ2-7,TGCAGTGCTAGTCCCCCAACGTTCTCCCCCGAGCAGTACTTC,CSASPPTFSPEQYF
.,TRBV7-9,few,TRBJ2-2,TGTGCCAGCAGCTTAGCGCTAAGTGGCACCGGGGAGCTGTTTTTT,CASSLALSGTGELFF
.,TRBV7-2,many,TRBJ2-2,TGTGCCAGCAGCGTAACAGGTTTCACCGGGGAGCTGTTTTTT,CASSVTGFTGELFF
TRBD1,TRBV6-2/TRBV6-3,many,TRBJ1-5,TGTGCCAGCAGTTACTCGACAGGGTCCGACCAGCCCCAGCATTTT,CASSYSTGSDQPQHF
.,TRBV27,many,TRBJ1-4,TGTGCCAGCAGTACTAATAGCGAAAAACTGTTTTTT,CASSTNSEKLFF
.,TRBV28,many,TRBJ1-1,TGTGCCAGCAGTCCCGAGGGGGGATGGTTCACTGAAGCTTTCTTT,CASSPEGGWFTEAFF
.,TRBV12-3/TRBV12-4,many,TRBJ2-7,TGTGCCAGCAGTTTCTTCCCCCTTAGCTCCTACGAGCAGTACTTC,CASSFFPLSSYEQYF
.,TRBV6-1,many,TRBJ2-7,TGTGCCAGCAGTGAAGTGGTAAAGGCGTCTAGCGACTACGAGCAGTACTTC,CASSEVVKASSDYEQYF
.,TRBV28,many,TRBJ1-2,TGTGCCAGCAAATCCTCAGTGCATGGCTACACCTTC,CASKSSVHGYTF
.,TRBV28,many,TRBJ1-1,TGTGCCAGGCTTGGGGCTTTCTTT,CARLGAFF
TRBD1,TRBV20-1,.,TRBJ1-2,TGCAGTGCTAGAGCCGGACAGGGGGCGCTTGGCTACACCTTC,CSARAGQGALGYTF
.,TRBV6-5,.,TRBJ1-4,TGTGCCAGCAGTTACTCCTTCGACGCTGAAAAACTGTTTTTT,CASSYSFDAEKLFF
TRBD1,TRBV20-1,once,TRBJ1-3,TGCAGTGCTTTGGGACAGCAACACCCATACTCTGGAAACACCATATATTTT,CSALGQQHPYSGNTIYF
.,TRBV7-9,many,TRBJ1-4,TGTGCCAGCAGCCCGGGGGAGGGGAATGAAAAACTGTTTTTT,CASSPGEGNEKLFF
.,TRBV11-3,many,TRBJ2-5,TGTGCCAGCAGCCCCGGAAATGCGGGTCAAGAGACCCAGTACTTC,CASSPGNAGQETQYF
.,TRBV9,.,TRBJ1-5,TGTGCCAGCAACGACGACCCCACCGGAAGGAGCAATCAGCCCCAGCATTTT,CASNDDPTGRSNQPQHF
.,TRBV28,many,TRBJ1-1,TGTGCCAGCAGTAACCGGGACACCAGCGCTGAAGCTTTCTTT,CASSNRDTSAEAFF
TRBD1,TRBV2,.,TRBJ1-5,TGTGCCAGCCGACAGGGGGAGAATCAGCCCCAGCATTTT,CASRQGENQPQHF
TRBD1,TRBV6-1,many,TRBJ1-6,TGTGCCAGCAGGGGACAGGGGACTTCACCCCTCCACTTT,CASRGQGTSPLHF
.,TRBV25-1,few,TRBJ1-2,TGTGCCAGCAGTGAATACACGTCGGGTAGCTATGGCTACACCTTC,CASSEYTSGSYGYTF
TRBD1,TRBV2,many,TRBJ1-2,TGTGCCAGCAGTGAATGGGCAGGGGGTTTCGGCGACTATGGCTACACCTTC,CASSEWAGGFGDYGYTF
.,TRBV12-3/TRBV12-4,many,TRBJ1-5,TGTGCCAGCAGTTTTGGCGTGAGCAATCAGCCCCAGCATTTT,CASSFGVSNQPQHF
.,TRBV7-2,many,TRBJ1-5,TGTGCCAGCAGCCCCAGCCTATTGGGGAATCAGCCCCAGCATTTT,CASSPSLLGNQPQHF
.,TRBV27,.,TRBJ2-7,TGTGCCAGCAGAGGGGTGTTGGGCTACGAGCAGTACTTC,CASRGVLGYEQYF
.,TRBV19,few,TRBJ2-4,TGTGCCAGTAGTGCCTTTGCGGGACACAAAAACATTCAGTACTTC,CASSAFAGHKNIQYF
.,TRBV19,.,TRBJ2-2,TGTGCCAGTAGTAACTCCGGGAGATCCACCGGGGAGCTGTTTTTT,CASSNSGRSTGELFF
TRBD1,TRBV20-1,.,TRBJ2-7,TGCAGTGCCACCACAGGGGCCGAGCAGTACTTC,CSATTGAEQYF
.,TRBV7-2,.,TRBJ1-1,TGTGCCAGCAGCTTAGAAGAGACCGGGACTGAAGCTTTCTTT,CASSLEETGTEAFF
.,TRBV12-3/TRBV12-4,few,TRBJ1-3,TGTGCCAGCAGAGCAGGGGTAAACACCATATATTTT,CASRAGVNTIYF
.,TRBV28,many,TRBJ1-6,TGTGCCAGCAGTTTTGGCAGCTCCTATAATTCACCCCTCCACTTT,CASSFGSSYNSPLHF
.,TRBV19,.,TRBJ1-1,TGTGCCAGTAAGAACCGCGTGAACACTGAAGCTTTCTTT,CASKNRVNTEAFF
.,TRBV12-5,many,TRBJ1-1,TGTGCTAGTGGTTTCAGGACGGGGGCGAACACTGAAGCTTTCTTT,CASGFRTGANTEAFF